Following are 4 T cell receptor beta chains from one sample sequenced in a study of OX40 agonist ivuxolimab in advanced cancers. Only in-frame clones appear in the TCRdb table, and some are missing; sequencing was by immunoSEQ multiplex PCR. The table has about 93,000 clones, 90% to 95% seen once. Here the sequenced sample was CD4+ or CD8+ T cells sorted from blood, taken in a trial of the OX40 agonist ivuxolimab. These receptors originate from an adult with an advanced solid tumor such as melanoma, head and neck, liver or kidney cancer.

A remark on this clone: At one boundary the junction diverges from the germline segment, which might be a read error. The chain uses TRBV29-1 and TRBJ2-1, with TRBD2 matching over 9 bases. The germline V gene encodes CDR1 SQVTM and CDR2 ANQGSEA. The CDR3 has 16 residues. The DNA for the CDR3 is TGCAGCGTCGAAGGGCTAAGCGGGAGGAATTACAATGAGCAGTTCTTC. This translates into CSVEGLSGRNYNEQFF.

This rearrangement joins TRBV27 to TRBJ2-7; possible D gene TRBD2, 6 bases. Germline values: CDR1 MNHEY, CDR2 SMNVEV (reference sequence). V was cut by 3 bases and J by 6 bases, with 12 bases left in between. The CDR3 has 13 residues. The CDR3 is CASSLGGGIEQYF. DNA of the CDR3: TGTGCCAGCAGTTTGGGAGGAGGAATCGAGCAGTACTTC.

V gene TRBV2 combines with J gene TRBJ2-7, with 13 bases matching TRBD2. V lost 5 bases and J lost 5; bases outside the gene matches: 12. Germline V lookup: CDR1 SNHLY, CDR2 FYNNEI. The CDR3 consists of 17 residues. This CDR3 is CASSQTGGTSGIDEQYF. The CDR3 bases are TGTGCCAGCAGTCAGACCGGCGGGACTAGCGGGATCGACGAGCAGTACTTC.

The chain couples TRBV6-6 to TRBJ2-2, with 8 bases aligning to TRBD2. This CDR3 is built from 16 residues. V shed 3 bases and J 8 bases; nucleotides not matched to a gene: 11. Germline V gene sequence: CDR1 MNHNY, CDR2 SVGAGI (reference sequence). The CDR3 bases are TGTGCCAGCAGTTATCTTCTCGTCGGGAGGGCTGGGGAGCTGTTTTTT. As protein: CASSYLLVGRAGELFF.